This T cell receptor (beta chain) was profiled in a study of shared clonotypes between healthy human individuals. Study-level findings and limits: Several donors held approximately 5% of naive CD4 clonotypes in common.

The sample holds a few counts of this clone. Antigen: not known. The data were produced by immunoSEQ multiplex PCR, yet TCRdb's version contains in-frame clones alone and is incomplete. The data show 950,000 to 1,100,000 clones, around three quarters seen once. The length of the CDR3 is 15 residues. Germline CDR1 and CDR2: SGHAT and FQDESV (reference sequence). The V and J ends lost 1 base and 0 bases respectively, with 6 bases between them. Sequences were obtained from memory CD4+ T cells from PBMCs. Subset: CD45RA-negative fraction. This clonotype originated in a man younger than 30 in good health. Some clones in this sample may be carry-over from other donors' samples. The chain uses TRBV11-1 and TRBJ2-2; no clear D gene. DNA for the CDR3: TGTGCCAGCAGCTTAGGGGCGACGAACACCGGGGAGCTGTTTTTT. This codes for CASSLGATNTGELFF.